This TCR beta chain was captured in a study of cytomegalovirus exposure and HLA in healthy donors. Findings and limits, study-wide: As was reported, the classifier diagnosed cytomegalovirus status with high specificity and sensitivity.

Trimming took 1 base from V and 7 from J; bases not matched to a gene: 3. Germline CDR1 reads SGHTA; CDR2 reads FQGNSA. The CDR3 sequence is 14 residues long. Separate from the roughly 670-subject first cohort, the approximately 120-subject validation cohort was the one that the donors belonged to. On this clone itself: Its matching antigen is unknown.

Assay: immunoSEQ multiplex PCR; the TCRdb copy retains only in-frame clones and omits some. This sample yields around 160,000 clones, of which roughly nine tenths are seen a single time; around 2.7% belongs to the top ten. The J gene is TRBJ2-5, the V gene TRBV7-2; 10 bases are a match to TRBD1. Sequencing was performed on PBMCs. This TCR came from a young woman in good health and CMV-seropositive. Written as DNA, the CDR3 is TGTGCCAGCAGCTTAGGACAGGGGGCTGTGACCCAGTACTTC. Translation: CASSLGQGAVTQYF. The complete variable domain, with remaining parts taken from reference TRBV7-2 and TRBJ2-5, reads GAGVSQSPSNKVTEKGKDVELRCDPISGHTALYWYRQSLGQGLEFLIYFQGNSAPDKSGLPSDRFSAERTGGSVSTLTIQRTQQEDSAVYLCASSLGQGAVTQYFGPGTRLLVL.